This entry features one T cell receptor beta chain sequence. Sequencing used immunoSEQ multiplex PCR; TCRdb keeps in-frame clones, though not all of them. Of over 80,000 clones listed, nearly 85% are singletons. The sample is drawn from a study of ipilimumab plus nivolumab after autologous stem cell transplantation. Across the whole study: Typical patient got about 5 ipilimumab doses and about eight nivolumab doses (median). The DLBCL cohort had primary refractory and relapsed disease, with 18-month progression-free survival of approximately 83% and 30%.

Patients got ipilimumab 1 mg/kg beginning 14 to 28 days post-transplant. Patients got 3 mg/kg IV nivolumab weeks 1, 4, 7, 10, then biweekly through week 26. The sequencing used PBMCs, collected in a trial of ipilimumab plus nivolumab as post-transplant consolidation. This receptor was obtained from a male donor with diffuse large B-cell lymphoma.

The CDR3 sequence: CASSLVSETQYF. CDR3 nucleotides: TGCGCCAGCAGCTTGGTATCGGAGACCCAGTACTTC. The V gene is TRBV5-1, the J gene TRBJ2-5; no reliable D call. Trimming removed 0 bases from V and 5 bases from J, with 5 bases in between. The germline CDR1 and CDR2 sequences are SGHRS and YFSETQ. This CDR3 has 12 amino acids.